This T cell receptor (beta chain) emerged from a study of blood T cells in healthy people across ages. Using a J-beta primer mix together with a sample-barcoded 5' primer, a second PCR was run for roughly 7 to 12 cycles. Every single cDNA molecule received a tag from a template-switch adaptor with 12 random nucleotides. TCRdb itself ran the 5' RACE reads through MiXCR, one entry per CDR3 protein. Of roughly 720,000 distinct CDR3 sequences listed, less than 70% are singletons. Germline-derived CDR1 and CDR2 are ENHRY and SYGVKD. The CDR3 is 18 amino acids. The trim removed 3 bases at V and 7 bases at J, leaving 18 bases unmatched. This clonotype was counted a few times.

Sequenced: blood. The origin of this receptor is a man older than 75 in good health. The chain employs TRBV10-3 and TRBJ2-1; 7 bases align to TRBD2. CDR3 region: CAISDSALGMGGPNEQFF. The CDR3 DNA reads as TGTGCCATCAGTGACTCCGCCTTGGGTATGGGAGGGCCAAATGAGCAGTTCTTC.